The clone carrying this T cell receptor beta chain came up a few times. Once RNA had been extracted, it was reverse transcribed into cDNA to act as the sequencing template. Clones were sequenced by immunoSEQ multiplex PCR, and TCRdb holds only the in-frame ones, with some missing. The sample lists roughly 170,000 clones, over 50% occurring once. This entry belongs to a study of CD8+ T cells in alopecia areata. The V end lost 2 bases, the J end lost 6 bases, and 16 bases lay between the germline ends. The germline V gene has CDR1 SGHRS and CDR2 YFSETQ. CDR3 length equals 15 residues. The clonotype comes from a human donor with alopecia areata. The sample consisted of CD4+ T cells sorted from blood, taken at week 0. The J gene is TRBJ2-3, the V gene TRBV5-1; the D gene is possibly TRBD1 (5 bases). The CDR3 loop is CASSFVGQGTDTQYF. CDR3 bases: TGCGCCAGCAGCTTTGTAGGGCAGGGTACCGATACGCAGTATTTT.